Listed below are T cell receptor beta chains from one sample, sequenced in a study of T-cell memory formation after mild COVID-19. Each CDR3 protein gets one entry after TCRdb re-called the 5' RACE reads with MiXCR. This sample has over 350,000 distinct CDR3 sequences; more than 20% occur once, and the top ten carry roughly 8.7%. Sequenced sample: PBMCs or a T cell subset sorted from them (not recorded which). The receptors stem from an adult woman who had mild COVID-19 (a few samples of this study predate the infection). Cell type and time point are not known. CDR3s include the opening cysteine and the closing phenylalanine or tryptophan. D genes are given only for firm matches. Not all rows give a size; the values are once, few, many and, for expanded clones, a class.

>TRBJ2-3|-|-|TRBV25-1
TGTGCCAGCAAATCCGGGCTGTTTGACACAGATACGCAGTATTTT
CASKSGLFDTDTQYF
>TRBJ2-2|TRBD1|-|TRBV6-4
TGTGCCAGCAGTGACGCGGACAGGGGGAGGACCGGGGAGCTGTTTTTT
CASSDADRGRTGELFF
>TRBJ2-7|-|-|TRBV27
TGTGCCAGCAGCACGAGTCAGGGGCCCTACGAGCAGTACTTC
CASSTSQGPYEQYF
>TRBJ2-7|-|many|TRBV7-9
TGTGCCAGCAGCTTCGCTAGCGAGCAGTACTTC
CASSFASEQYF
>TRBJ2-1|TRBD1|few|TRBV7-9
TGTGCCAGCAGCGCGACCCGTCCTGGACAGGGCTACAATGAGCAGTTCTTC
CASSATRPGQGYNEQFF
>TRBJ1-2|-|-|TRBV20-1
TGCAGTGCTACCGGGCCCTCTAACTATGGCTACACCTTC
CSATGPSNYGYTF
>TRBJ2-5|-|-|TRBV7-9
TGTGCCCGCAGCTTAGGGACGGGTCAAGAGACCCAGTACTTC
CARSLGTGQETQYF
>TRBJ2-1|-|few|TRBV12-3/TRBV12-4
TGTGCCAGCAGTTTAGCGTTAAACGCCAATGAGCAGTTCTTC
CASSLALNANEQFF
>TRBJ1-2|TRBD1|few|TRBV7-2
TGTGCCAGCAGCTTGCCCGGGACAGGGGACAGGGGCGGCGATGGCTACACCTTC
CASSLPGTGDRGGDGYTF
>TRBJ2-5|TRBD2|few|TRBV4-3
TGCGCCAGCAGCCAAGATATGCGGGAGGGGGCCCAGTACTTC
CASSQDMREGAQYF
>TRBJ2-1|-|-|TRBV7-7
TGTGCTAGCAGCTTATTTCCCCTAGGGAATGAGCAGTTCTTC
CASSLFPLGNEQFF
>TRBJ1-2|-|-|TRBV7-8
TGTGCCAGCAGCTTAGCGCCGAGAGGGGCCGGAGGCTACACCTTC
CASSLAPRGAGGYTF
>TRBJ1-4|-|-|TRBV10-3
TGTGCCATCAGTGGGGAAAGGGATGAAAAACTGTTTTTT
CAISGERDEKLFF
>TRBJ2-7|-|few|TRBV9
TGTGCCAGCAGCGTAGGACTCGGGGTAGGGTACGAGCAGTACTTC
CASSVGLGVGYEQYF
>TRBJ2-5|-|-|TRBV6-2/TRBV6-3
TGTGCCAGCGCCTGGACAGTGGAGACCCAGTACTTC
CASAWTVETQYF
>TRBJ2-6|-|few|TRBV12-3/TRBV12-4
TGTGCCAGCAGTCCGCGTCCGGGGCGAGTAGGTGGGGCCAACGTCCTGACTTTC
CASSPRPGRVGGANVLTF
>TRBJ2-7|TRBD1|few|TRBV29-1
TGCAGCGTCGAGGGACAGGGGCATCACGAGCAGTACTTC
CSVEGQGHHEQYF
>TRBJ2-7|-|few|TRBV4-3
TGCGCCAGCAGCCAAACGTGGGGAGGGGGTTCGTCCTACGAGCAGTACTTC
CASSQTWGGGSSYEQYF
>TRBJ2-1|-|few|TRBV7-9
TGTGCCAGCAGCCGCCTCGGACCCGAGCCACTTGAGCAGTTCTTC
CASSRLGPEPLEQFF
>TRBJ2-2|-|many|TRBV12-3/TRBV12-4
TGTGCCAGCAGTTTCTTAGACACCGGGGAGCTGTTTTTT
CASSFLDTGELFF
>TRBJ2-3|-|few|TRBV3-1
TGTGCCAGCAGCCAACCAGGGGTTGAAGATACGCAGTATTTT
CASSQPGVEDTQYF
>TRBJ2-3|TRBD2|-|TRBV5-1
TGCGCCAGCAGCTTGCCGCTAGCGGACACTAGCACAGATACGCAGTATTTT
CASSLPLADTSTDTQYF
>TRBJ2-1|TRBD2|many|TRBV20-1
TGCAGTGCTAGAGCATCCCTCGTTCCTGGCGGGGGGCCTAATGAGCAGTTCTTC
CSARASLVPGGGPNEQFF
>TRBJ2-5|TRBD2|few|TRBV5-6
TGTGCCAGCAGCTTCAAGCTAGCGGGTTTCGAGACCCAGTACTTC
CASSFKLAGFETQYF
>TRBJ2-3|-|few|TRBV12-3/TRBV12-4
TGTGCCAGCAGCTCCCTGCGGACCACAGATACGCAGTATTTT
CASSSLRTTDTQYF
>TRBJ2-7|-|-|TRBV5-1
TGCGCCAGCCTCAGCCCGGATTCCTACGAGCAGTACTTC
CASLSPDSYEQYF
>TRBJ1-4|-|-|TRBV7-9
TGTGCCAGCAGCTCAGACGGTTCAACTAATGAAAAACTGTTTTTT
CASSSDGSTNEKLFF
>TRBJ1-2|TRBD1|-|TRBV7-9
TGTGCCAGCAGCTTAGAAGCCGGGACAGGTGGCTATGGCTACACCTTC
CASSLEAGTGGYGYTF
>TRBJ2-3|TRBD2|once|TRBV7-2
TGTGCCAGCAGCCTCCCTAGCGGGAGGGCCAGGGATACGCAGTATTTT
CASSLPSGRARDTQYF
>TRBJ1-1|TRBD1|few|TRBV7-9
TGTGCCAGCAGCTCCCGCAGGGTCCAGGGGGCGATGAACACTGAAGCTTTCTTT
CASSSRRVQGAMNTEAFF